The subject of this entry is one T cell receptor beta chain. Germline-derived CDR1 and CDR2 are SNHLY and FYNNEI. Trimming stripped 3 bases from V and 4 bases from J, with 12 bases between. The CDR3 loop spans 14 amino acids. The data originate from a study of shared clonotypes between healthy human individuals. Turning to the study itself: With ages of 18 to 49, the donors were two women and three men.

Generated by immunoSEQ multiplex PCR, the TCRdb table keeps only in-frame clones and is missing some. The sample carries 2 million or so clones, about 95% recorded once. Source material: naive CD4+ T cells sorted from blood. Subset defined: CD45RA+ positively selected. The chain carries TRBV2 and TRBJ1-2; D may be TRBD1 (5 bases). The TCR was taken from a man between 18 and 35 years old in good health. CDR3 region: CASSDQGRTYGYTF. The CDR3 region has the DNA TGTGCCAGCAGTGATCAGGGTAGGACCTATGGCTACACCTTC.